This is a list of T cell receptor beta chains from one sample in a study of T cells in Graves' hyperthyroidism and ophthalmopathy. TCRdb passed the multiplex PCR reads through MiXCR, listing each CDR3 protein once. The sample has roughly 800,000 distinct CDR3 sequences, about 38% seen once. The sequenced sample consisted of blood. Receptor source: a man younger than 30 with Graves' hyperthyroidism. The CDR3 runs from the conserved cysteine through the conserved F or W. A D gene is named only where the DNA matches it firmly. A clone size is listed for some rows: how often the clone was seen (once, few, many), or a class if it is expanded.

V,J,D,size,CDR3,DNA
TRBV11-2,TRBJ1-4,TRBD1,.,CASSWKGAAATNEKLFF,TGTGCCAGCAGCTGGAAGGGGGCAGCCGCAACTAATGAAAAACTGTTTTTT
TRBV19,TRBJ2-7,.,many,CASSAALGSYEQYF,TGTGCCAGTAGTGCGGCATTAGGAAGCTACGAGCAGTACTTC
TRBV7-2,TRBJ1-2,TRBD1,few,CASSLDVDRGLGKGYTF,TGTGCCAGCAGCTTAGACGTAGACAGGGGACTGGGAAAGGGCTACACCTTC
TRBV6-6,TRBJ2-7,TRBD2,few,CASSSSGMPEQYF,TGTGCCAGCAGCTCTAGCGGGATGCCTGAGCAGTACTTC
TRBV10-3,TRBJ1-1,.,.,CAITLDGVMNTEAFF,TGTGCCATCACCCTTGACGGGGTCATGAACACTGAAGCTTTCTTT
TRBV2,TRBJ1-2,.,many,CASLGGGGYTF,TGTGCCAGCTTGGGGGGAGGCGGCTACACCTTC
TRBV7-9,TRBJ2-5,.,.,CASSLASIQETQYF,TGTGCCAGCAGCTTAGCGTCCATACAAGAGACCCAGTACTTC
TRBV20-1,TRBJ1-2,.,many,CSARGVNGYTF,TGCAGTGCAAGGGGGGTGAATGGCTACACCTTC
TRBV20-1,TRBJ1-3,TRBD1,many,CSARRTGYGNTIYF,TGCAGTGCTAGAAGGACAGGGTATGGAAACACCATATATTTT
TRBV10-3,TRBJ2-7,TRBD1,many,CAISGQESYEQYF,TGTGCCATCAGCGGACAGGAATCCTACGAGCAGTACTTC
TRBV29-1,TRBJ1-1,.,.,CSLSGTGNTEAFF,TGCAGCTTATCGGGTACTGGGAACACTGAAGCTTTCTTT
TRBV25-1,TRBJ2-5,TRBD2,few,CASIGGVPQGLEDQETQYF,TGTGCCAGCATAGGGGGGGTCCCACAGGGACTAGAGGACCAAGAGACCCAGTACTTC
TRBV9,TRBJ2-7,TRBD1,few,CASSALDRGGYEQYF,TGTGCCAGCAGCGCACTAGACAGGGGGGGCTACGAGCAGTACTTC
TRBV19,TRBJ1-5,TRBD1,.,CASITGTGVNQPQHF,TGTGCCAGTATTACCGGGACAGGGGTCAATCAGCCCCAGCATTTT
TRBV7-8,TRBJ1-4,TRBD1,many,CASSLRDRVTTNEKLFF,TGTGCCAGCAGCTTGCGGGACAGGGTTACAACTAATGAAAAACTGTTTTTT
TRBV20-1,TRBJ2-7,.,many,CSPTSSYEQYF,TGCAGCCCGACTAGCTCCTACGAGCAGTACTTC
TRBV24-1,TRBJ1-5,TRBD1,.,CATSDPGQGDNQPQHF,TGTGCCACCAGTGATCCGGGACAGGGAGACAATCAGCCCCAGCATTTT
TRBV12-3/TRBV12-4,TRBJ1-1,.,.,CASSSGPPGTKF,TGTGCCAGCAGTTCAGGCCCACCGGGCACCAAGTTT
TRBV20-1,TRBJ1-1,TRBD1,.,CSARDETGGILMNTEAFF,TGCAGTGCTAGAGATGAAACAGGGGGCATACTCATGAACACTGAAGCTTTCTTT
TRBV6-5,TRBJ1-6,TRBD1,few,CASNARDRVSPLHF,TGTGCCAGCAACGCCCGAGACAGGGTTTCACCCCTCCACTTT
TRBV20-1,TRBJ2-7,TRBD2,.,CSARDRGGTSYEQYF,TGCAGTGCTAGAGATCGGGGGGGAACCTCCTACGAGCAGTACTTC
TRBV11-2,TRBJ2-5,.,.,CASSNKQIRETQYF,TGTGCCAGCAGCAACAAACAAATTCGGGAGACCCAGTACTTC
TRBV10-3,TRBJ1-6,.,.,CAISESSPERVDSPLHF,TGTGCCATCAGTGAGTCCTCCCCAGAGCGGGTGGATTCACCCCTCCACTTT
TRBV25-1,TRBJ1-2,.,.,CASSESHGQGYGYTF,TGTGCCAGCAGTGAATCCCACGGCCAGGGCTATGGCTACACCTTC
TRBV10-2,TRBJ2-2,TRBD2,.,CASSEYGGRAGGELFF,TGCGCCAGCAGTGAGTACGGCGGGAGGGCCGGCGGGGAGCTGTTTTTT
TRBV4-3,TRBJ2-6,.,.,CAGSYLSGANVLTF,TGCGCCGGCAGCTATCTCTCTGGGGCCAACGTCCTGACTTTC
TRBV6-1,TRBJ2-7,.,.,CASSEVRSSEQYF,TGTGCCAGCAGTGAAGTTAGGTCAAGCGAGCAGTACTTC
TRBV20-1,TRBJ1-5,.,.,CSARFGGGNQPQHF,TGCAGTGCTCGGTTTGGGGGGGGGAATCAGCCCCAGCATTTT
TRBV7-8,TRBJ2-5,TRBD2,many,CASSPQRAGASRETQYF,TGTGCCAGCAGCCCTCAGAGGGCGGGAGCTTCCCGGGAGACCCAGTACTTC
TRBV7-4,TRBJ1-1,.,many,CASSAPVVHTEAFF,TGTGCCAGCAGCGCGCCGGTGGTTCACACTGAAGCTTTCTTT
TRBV7-3,TRBJ2-1,.,.,CASSLTESGEQFF,TGTGCCAGCAGCTTAACGGAATCGGGGGAGCAGTTCTTC
TRBV4-3,TRBJ2-7,.,few,CASSQDRGWGKQYF,TGCGCCAGCAGCCAAGATAGAGGCTGGGGGAAGCAGTACTTC
TRBV3-1,TRBJ1-1,.,few,CASSPGLKGNTEAFF,TGTGCCAGCAGCCCGGGCCTAAAGGGGAACACTGAAGCTTTCTTT
TRBV30,TRBJ1-1,.,.,CAWSEGSMNTEAFF,TGTGCCTGGAGTGAGGGTAGCATGAACACTGAAGCTTTCTTT
TRBV5-6,TRBJ1-1,.,.,CANSLNGNTEAFF,TGTGCCAACAGCTTGAACGGGAACACTGAAGCTTTCTTT
TRBV20-1,TRBJ2-5,.,.,CSARVNRLQETQYF,TGCAGTGCTAGAGTGAACAGATTACAAGAGACCCAGTACTTC
TRBV7-9,TRBJ2-5,.,few,CASSRWRDRQETQYF,TGTGCCAGCAGCCGATGGAGGGACCGCCAAGAGACCCAGTACTTC
TRBV30,TRBJ1-4,TRBD1,.,CASTSTGGVEKLFF,TGTGCCTCGACCTCGACAGGGGGTGTCGAAAAACTGTTTTTT
TRBV25-1,TRBJ1-6,.,.,CASSAGDAGSPLHF,TGTGCCAGCAGTGCTGGGGACGCCGGCTCACCCCTCCACTTT
TRBV5-4,TRBJ1-6,TRBD1,.,CASSPRGAGGSPLHF,TGTGCCAGCAGCCCACGGGGGGCAGGGGGTTCACCCCTCCACTTT
TRBV7-7,TRBJ2-5,.,many,CASSLWVRETQYF,TGTGCTAGCAGCTTATGGGTGCGGGAGACCCAGTACTTC
TRBV19,TRBJ2-7,TRBD1,.,CASSIGPMDRAGNEQYF,TGTGCCAGTAGTATAGGCCCGATGGACAGGGCCGGCAACGAGCAGTACTTC
TRBV20-1,TRBJ1-2,.,.,CSATASLNYGYTF,TGCAGTGCCACAGCCTCCCTTAACTATGGCTACACCTTC
TRBV20-1,TRBJ1-1,TRBD1,.,CSAEQGENTEAFF,TGCAGTGCCGAACAGGGGGAGAACACTGAAGCTTTCTTT
TRBV7-2,TRBJ2-5,.,.,CASSLIWETQYF,TGTGCCAGCAGCCTTATTTGGGAGACCCAGTACTTC
TRBV29-1,TRBJ1-2,TRBD1,few,CSVTGTGKDYGYTF,TGCAGCGTTACGGGGACAGGGAAAGACTATGGCTACACCTTC
TRBV4-3,TRBJ2-7,TRBD1,.,CASSQPGDRDYEQYF,TGCGCCAGCAGCCAACCTGGGGACAGAGACTACGAGCAGTACTTC
TRBV4-1,TRBJ2-5,.,once,CASSQVPGVGQETQYF,TGCGCCAGCAGCCAAGTTCCAGGGGTAGGGCAAGAGACCCAGTACTTC
TRBV19,TRBJ2-7,.,.,CASSILGRRDLLAEQYF,TGTGCCAGTAGTATTCTAGGCCGGCGCGACCTACTCGCCGAGCAGTACTTC
TRBV20-1,TRBJ2-7,TRBD1,.,CSANRGGEQYF,TGCAGTGCTAACAGGGGCGGCGAGCAGTACTTC
TRBV19,TRBJ1-2,.,many,CALRRDFSVSYGYTF,TGTGCCCTCAGAAGGGACTTTAGCGTGTCCTATGGCTACACCTTC